The sample holds a few counts of the clone carrying this T cell receptor beta chain. The sample originates from a study of T-cell reconstitution after alpha-beta-depleted transplantation in children. Trimming cost V 0 bases and J 4 bases, with 13 bases left between them. The CDR3 totals 16 residues. Germline CDR1 and CDR2: SGHRS and YFSETQ. Unique molecular identifiers were incorporated into the prepared TCRbeta library. One entry per CDR3 protein results from TCRdb running MiXCR on the PCR reads. The sample has 550,000 to 600,000 distinct CDR3 sequences, 23% seen once; the top ten hold 11% to 15%. The chain is built from TRBV5-1 and TRBJ2-2; D may be TRBD2 (5 bases). Sample: PBMCs, mostly from graft donor cells, taken 360 days after TCRalphabeta/CD19-depleted stem cell transplant. The sequence came from a boy in the first two years of life who had a stem cell transplant for acute myeloid leukemia, so the T cells may come from the graft donor. The CDR3 DNA sequence: TGCGCCAGCAGCTTGGAACGGGGATCGGTCACCGGGGAGCTGTTTTTT. This translates into CASSLERGSVTGELFF.